Below, 9 T cell receptor beta chains from the same sample are listed, as sequenced in a study of blood T cell repertoires in COVID-19. The data were produced by immunoSEQ multiplex PCR, yet TCRdb's version contains in-frame clones alone and is incomplete. The sample consists of hundreds of thousands of clones, around nine tenths of them appearing once. The specimen was peripheral blood. Receptors originate from a woman in her 70s with COVID-19, enrolled during active disease.

This chain links TRBV7-2 with TRBJ2-7; TRBD2 might be the D (5 bases). The CDR3 runs 13 residues. The ends were cut back, 1 base at V and 4 bases at J, with 8 bases in the middle. Germline-derived CDR1 and CDR2 are SGHTA and FQGNSA. The CDR3 DNA reads TGTGCCAGCAGCTTAGGGACTGCTTACGAGCAGTACTTC. It codes for CASSLGTAYEQYF.

The gene calls are TRBV27 and TRBJ2-7, with D perhaps TRBD1 (5 bases). The CDR3 totals 15 residues. Germline V gives CDR1 MNHEY, CDR2 SMNVEV (reference sequence). V was cut by 6 bases and J by 3 bases, with 18 bases left in between. The CDR3, as DNA: TGTGCCAGCAGCCTAAAGGGCCAGGGTTTCTACGAGCAGTACTTC. Its translation is CASSLKGQGFYEQYF.

The V and J genes are TRBV6-5 and TRBJ1-1; 7 nucleotides align to TRBD1. Germline V lookup: CDR1 MNHEY, CDR2 SVGAGI. The CDR3 contains 14 residues. J lost 0 bases, V lost 4 bases, and 2 bases had no gene match. The CDR3 here is CASSLQGMNTEAFF. The CDR3 coding sequence is TGTGCCAGCAGTTTACAGGGGATGAACACTGAAGCTTTCTTT.

The chain has TRBV3-1 (or the pseudogene TRBV3-2) and TRBJ1-2; D is ambiguous. Germline V gene sequence: CDR1 LGHDT, CDR2 YNNKEL (reference sequence). Trimming cost V 2 bases and J 1 base, with 5 bases left between them. This CDR3 comprises 13 residues. CDR3 coding DNA: TGTGCCAGCAGCCAAAGTAGTAACTATGGCTACACCTTC. Translated, it gives CASSQSSNYGYTF.

The rearrangement uses TRBV3-1 (or the pseudogene TRBV3-2) and TRBJ1-2, with D possibly being TRBD1 (5 bases). The CDR3 consists of 15 residues. Germline V gene lookup returns CDR1 LGHDT and CDR2 YNNKEL (reference sequence). The ends were cut back, 1 base at V and 4 bases at J, with 13 bases in the middle. In DNA, the CDR3 is TGTGCCAGCAGCCAAGGCCAGGGTATCGCCTATGGCTACACCTTC. This gives the protein CASSQGQGIAYGYTF.

The genes are TRBV5-1 and TRBJ2-3, with a possible D match to TRBD2 (6 bases). The germline CDR1 and CDR2 sequences are SGHRS and YFSETQ. Trimming removed 5 bases at V and 1 base at J, with 11 bases between. This CDR3 has 14 residues. The CDR3 spells CASSREAGTDTQYF. The CDR3 DNA reads as TGCGCCAGCAGTAGGGAGGCCGGCACAGATACGCAGTATTTT.

This chain links TRBV30 with TRBJ2-7; D is ambiguous. The V and J ends lost 3 bases and 0 bases respectively, with 15 bases between them. The germline V gene has CDR1 GTSNPN and CDR2 SVGIG (reference sequence). The CDR3 is 15 amino acids. The CDR3 region has the DNA TGTGCCTGGAGACCCACCTTGGGCCGCTCCTACGAGCAGTACTTC. Amino acid sequence: CAWRPTLGRSYEQYF.

This rearrangement joins TRBV10-3 to TRBJ2-1; no firm D call. The CDR3 is 11 amino acids. CDR1 is ENHRY, CDR2 SYGVKD, per germline. Deletions cut 6 bases from V and 5 bases from J, with 5 bases between. The CDR3 DNA is TGTGCCATCAGGGCCAACAATGAGCAGTTCTTC. The encoded protein is CAIRANNEQFF.

This clone was counted only a few times. The V gene is TRBV18, the J gene TRBJ1-4; no clear D. The CDR3 is made up of 16 amino acids. Per germline, CDR1 KGHSH and CDR2 LQKENI. V lost 3 bases and J lost 0, with 11 bases in between. Written as DNA, the CDR3 is TGTGCCAGCTCACCCGCAGAGGGAGCAACTAATGAAAAACTGTTTTTT. Translated, it gives CASSPAEGATNEKLFF.